This passage covers 4 T cell receptor beta chains from one sample sequenced in a study of Tregs in tolerant kidney transplant recipients. Only in-frame clones appear in the TCRdb table, and some are missing; sequencing was by immunoSEQ multiplex PCR. The sample carries 110,000 or so clones, 90% recorded once. The starting material was CD4+ T cells from blood, obtained before the transplant. These receptors were obtained from a human donor who received a combined kidney and bone marrow transplant.

V and J are TRBV30 and TRBJ2-2, with TRBD1 identical over 8 bases. Germline V CDR1 and CDR2: GTSNPN, SVGIG (reference sequence). The trim removed 1 base at V and 3 bases at J, leaving 1 base unmatched. The CDR3 extends over 14 amino acids. CDR3 DNA sequence: TGTGCCTGGAGTGGGACAGGGCACACCGGGGAGCTGTTTTTT. It yields the protein CAWSGTGHTGELFF.

This clone was found a few times. The V gene is TRBV4-1, the J gene TRBJ1-6; 7 bases map to TRBD1. CDR3 length: 17 amino acids. CDR1 is MGHRA, CDR2 YSYEKL, per germline. With V trimmed by 0 bases and J by 5 bases, 7 bases remained unmatched. The CDR3 sequence is CASSQDPAGTDNSPLHF. As DNA, the CDR3 is TGCGCCAGCAGCCAAGATCCCGCCGGGACAGATAATTCACCCCTCCACTTT.

This chain links TRBV10-2 with TRBJ1-5; D might be TRBD1 (6 bases). CDR1 is WSHSY, CDR2 SAAADI, per germline. The CDR3 is made up of 14 amino acids. Trimming left V 5 bases short and J 3 bases short, with 11 bases between. This CDR3 reads CASSRDRLNQPQHF. DNA of the CDR3: TGCGCCAGCAGTCGCGACAGGCTCAATCAGCCCCAGCATTTT.

The chain joins TRBV7-9 to TRBJ2-3; no firm D call. Germline-derived CDR1 and CDR2 are SEHNR and FQNEAQ (reference sequence). Trimming removed 6 bases at V and 5 bases at J, with 9 bases between. This CDR3 is 12 amino acids long. CDR3 loop: CASRSLGDTQYF. The CDR3 DNA reads TGTGCCAGCAGGTCCCTAGGAGATACGCAGTATTTT.